These T cell receptor beta chains were read from a single sample in a study of blood T cells in healthy people across ages. TCRdb itself ran the 5' RACE reads through MiXCR, one entry per CDR3 protein. Altogether hundreds of thousands of distinct CDR3 sequences are present, approximately 60% being singletons, with the ten largest covering about a quarter. Sequencing was carried out using blood. These receptors were collected from a man in his forties or fifties in good health. Both conserved end residues are trimmed from each CDR3. The D gene is left open where the match is weak.

>TRBV10-3|TRBJ2-3|TRBD1
AITPGQGPTDTQY
>TRBV7-2|TRBJ2-6|-
ASSLGVGRSGANVLT
>TRBV28|TRBJ1-2|TRBD1
ASSLLGQTIGGYT
>TRBV29-1|TRBJ1-4|-
SVTRGGDEKLF
>TRBV20-1|TRBJ2-7|TRBD2
SARAVLAGPYEQY
>TRBV29-1|TRBJ1-1|TRBD1
SVRARGVRTGNINEAF
>TRBV7-2|-|-
ASSLAPLPTGNEQY
>TRBV4-3|TRBJ1-6|-
ASSQNIDRRNNSPLH
>TRBV3-1|TRBJ2-5|TRBD2
ASSPGLAELQETQY
>TRBV19|TRBJ2-7|-
ASSTGVSYEQY
>TRBV20-1|TRBJ2-1|TRBD2
SARGTSPWESTNEQF
>TRBV29-1|TRBJ2-5|-
SVGRREGGETQY
>TRBV7-3|TRBJ1-5|-
ASSSQGQLQPQH
>TRBV7-9|TRBJ1-1|-
ASSLATGELPNTEAF
>TRBV4-3|TRBJ2-7|-
ASSQESHSRYEQY
>TRBV11-2|TRBJ2-1|TRBD2
ASSLLAVRGVNEQF
>TRBV15|TRBJ2-5|TRBD2
ATSSSGGAEETQY
>TRBV6-1|TRBJ2-5|TRBD1
ASSDGTPGGETQY
>TRBV7-9|TRBJ2-3|-
ASSVGPRTIDTQY
>TRBV27|TRBJ2-1|TRBD1
ASSSAPGTGRNEQF
>TRBV5-5|TRBJ2-3|-
ASSSIQGRTDTQY
>TRBV29-1|TRBJ2-7|-
SVVHLEDEQY
>TRBV28|TRBJ2-7|-
ASSFWQGVPYGQY
>TRBV6-2/TRBV6-3|-|-
ASSPIEETQY
>TRBV29-1|TRBJ2-2|TRBD2
SATGLAGLTGELF
>TRBV5-1|TRBJ1-1|-
ASSVGRPGGTEAF
>TRBV5-1|TRBJ1-1|-
ASSLEGIEAF
>TRBV4-2|TRBJ2-7|-
ASSQGGRASYEQY
>TRBV21-1|TRBJ2-7|-
ASSIRDNSYEQY
>TRBV6-2/TRBV6-3|TRBJ2-4|-
ASSYVGHQINIQY
>TRBV6-5|TRBJ2-1|TRBD2
ASSPGLALRNEQF
>TRBV2|TRBJ2-5|-
ASSEAWGVETQY
>TRBV20-1|TRBJ2-4|-
SATTHAAPGVAKNIQY
>TRBV20-1|TRBJ2-7|-
SASGVSSYEQY
>TRBV7-2|TRBJ2-1|-
TSSLDQGTYNEQF
>TRBV20-1|TRBJ2-7|-
SARVRQNYEQY
>TRBV29-1|TRBJ2-7|TRBD2
SVTSGRAWEQY
>TRBV15|TRBJ1-1|-
ATSSSEGSENTEAF
>TRBV27|TRBJ1-1|-
ASSLGGGWTEAF
>TRBV5-6|TRBJ2-3|-
ASSLGQPSDTQY
>TRBV6-5|TRBJ2-3|-
ASSTGRSTDTQY
>TRBV7-8|TRBJ2-7|-
ASSPDDMSYEQY
>TRBV14|TRBJ2-7|-
ASSPRRGQPSYEQY
>TRBV2|TRBJ2-7|-
ASRRGNYEQY
>TRBV27|TRBJ1-2|-
ASSFRGYNYGYT
>TRBV7-6|TRBJ2-5|TRBD2
ASSLRTSSQETQY
>TRBV27|TRBJ2-1|TRBD2
ASITGAGGPYNEQF
>TRBV7-6|TRBJ1-1|-
ASQEGGMNTEAF
>TRBV20-1|TRBJ2-3|TRBD2
SALGGRVMDTQY
>TRBV12-3/TRBV12-4|TRBJ2-7|-
ASSLARPPYEQY
>TRBV9|-|-
ASSPHARGPPMDEQY
>TRBV9|TRBJ2-1|-
ASSPGEWGNEQF
>TRBV7-9|TRBJ1-4|-
ASSLGHYEKLF
>TRBV4-3|TRBJ2-5|-
ASSQDQNSETQY
>TRBV4-1|TRBJ1-2|-
ASSQDPLGHYGYT
>TRBV3-1|TRBJ2-1|-
ASSQNRDYNEQF
>TRBV14|TRBJ2-1|-
ASSQRDPYNEQF
>TRBV25-1|TRBJ1-5|-
ASKGGNQPQH
>TRBV14|TRBJ2-1|-
ASSQDRGVDEQF